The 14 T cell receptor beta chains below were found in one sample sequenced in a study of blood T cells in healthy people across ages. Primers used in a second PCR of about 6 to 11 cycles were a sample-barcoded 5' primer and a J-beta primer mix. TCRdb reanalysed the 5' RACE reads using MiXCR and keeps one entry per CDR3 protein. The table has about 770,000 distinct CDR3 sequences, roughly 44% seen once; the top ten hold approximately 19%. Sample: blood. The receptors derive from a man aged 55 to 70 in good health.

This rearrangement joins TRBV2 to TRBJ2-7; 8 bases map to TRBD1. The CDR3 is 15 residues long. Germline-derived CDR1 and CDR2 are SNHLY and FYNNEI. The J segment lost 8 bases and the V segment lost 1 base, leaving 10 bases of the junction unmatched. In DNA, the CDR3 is TGTGCCAGCAGTGAAGTCCGGCTGGACAGGGCGAAGCAGTACTTC. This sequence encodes CASSEVRLDRAKQYF.

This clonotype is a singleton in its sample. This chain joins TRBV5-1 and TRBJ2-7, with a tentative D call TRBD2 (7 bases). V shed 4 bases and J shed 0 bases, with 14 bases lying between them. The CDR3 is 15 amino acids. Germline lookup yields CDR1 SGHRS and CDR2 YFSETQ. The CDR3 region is CASSVLGGLSYEQYF. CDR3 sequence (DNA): TGCGCCAGCAGCGTCTTGGGGGGGCTCTCCTACGAGCAGTACTTC.

Here the CDR3 DNA reads TGTGCCAGCAGCTCTACCCGCCCAGTAGAGAACACCGGGGAGCTGTTTTTT. It specifies CASSSTRPVENTGELFF. The chain recombines TRBV6-1 with TRBJ2-2; the D is unclear. The CDR3 loop spans 17 amino acids. V was trimmed by 6 bases and J by 1 base, leaving 18 bases between them. CDR1 is MNHNS and CDR2 is SASEGT in the germline V gene.

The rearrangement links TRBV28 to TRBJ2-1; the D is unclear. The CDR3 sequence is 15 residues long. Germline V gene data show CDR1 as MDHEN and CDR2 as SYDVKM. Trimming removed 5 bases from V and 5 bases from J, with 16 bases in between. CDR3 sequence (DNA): TGTGCCAGCAGTGGGGTGGGGTCCCCCCACAATGAGCAGTTCTTC. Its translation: CASSGVGSPHNEQFF.

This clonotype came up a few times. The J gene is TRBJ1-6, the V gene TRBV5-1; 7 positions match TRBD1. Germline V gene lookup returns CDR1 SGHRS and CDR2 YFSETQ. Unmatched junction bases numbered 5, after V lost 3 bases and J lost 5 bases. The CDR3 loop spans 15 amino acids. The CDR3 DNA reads TGCGCCAGCAGCTCCCAACAGGGGAATAATTCACCCCTCCACTTT. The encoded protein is CASSSQQGNNSPLHF.

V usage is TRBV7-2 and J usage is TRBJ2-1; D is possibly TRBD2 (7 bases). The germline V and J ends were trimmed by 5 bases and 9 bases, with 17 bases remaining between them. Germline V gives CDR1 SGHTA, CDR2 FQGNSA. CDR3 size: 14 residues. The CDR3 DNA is TGTGCCAGCAGCCCAGAGAGGGGGGGGGCTGAGCAGTTCTTC. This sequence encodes CASSPERGGAEQFF.

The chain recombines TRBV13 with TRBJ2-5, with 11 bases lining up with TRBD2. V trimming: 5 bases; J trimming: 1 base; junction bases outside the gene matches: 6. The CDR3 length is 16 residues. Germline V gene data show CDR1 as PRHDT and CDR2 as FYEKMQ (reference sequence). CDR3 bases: TGTGCCAGCAGCCACACTAGCGGGGGAGTCCAAGAGACCCAGTACTTC. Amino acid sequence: CASSHTSGGVQETQYF. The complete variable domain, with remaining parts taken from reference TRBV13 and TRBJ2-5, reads AAGVIQSPRHLIKEKRETATLKCYPIPRHDTVYWYQQGPGQDPQFLISFYEKMQSDKGSIPDRFSAQQFSDYHSELNMSSLELGDSALYFCASSHTSGGVQETQYFGPGTRLLVL.

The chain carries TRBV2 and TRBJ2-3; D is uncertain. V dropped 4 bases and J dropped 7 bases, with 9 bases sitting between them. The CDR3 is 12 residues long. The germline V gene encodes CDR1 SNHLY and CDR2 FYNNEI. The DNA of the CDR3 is TGTGCCAGCAGTGTCGGTAGGAATACGCAGTATTTT. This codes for CASSVGRNTQYF.

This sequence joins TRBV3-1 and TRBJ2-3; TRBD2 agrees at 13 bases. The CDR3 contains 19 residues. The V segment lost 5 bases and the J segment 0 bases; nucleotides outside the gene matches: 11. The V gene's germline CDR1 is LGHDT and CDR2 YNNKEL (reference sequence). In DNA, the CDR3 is TGTGCCAGCAGCACGGGACTAGCGGGAAGCCCCCAAAGCACAGATACGCAGTATTTT. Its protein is CASSTGLAGSPQSTDTQYF.

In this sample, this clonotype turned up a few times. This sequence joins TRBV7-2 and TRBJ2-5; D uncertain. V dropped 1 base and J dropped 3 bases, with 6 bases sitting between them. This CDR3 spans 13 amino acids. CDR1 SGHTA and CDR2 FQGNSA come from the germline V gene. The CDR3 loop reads CASSLVFKETQYF. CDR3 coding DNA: TGTGCCAGCAGCTTAGTGTTCAAAGAGACCCAGTACTTC.

The CDR3 spells CASSSSMGYNYEQYF. The CDR3 nucleotides read TGTGCCAGCAGCTCAAGCATGGGCTATAACTACGAGCAGTACTTC. V and J are TRBV7-2 and TRBJ2-7, with D unresolved. Germline V gene sequence: CDR1 SGHTA, CDR2 FQGNSA. Deletions cut 4 bases from V and 3 bases from J, with 16 bases between. CDR3 size: 15 residues.

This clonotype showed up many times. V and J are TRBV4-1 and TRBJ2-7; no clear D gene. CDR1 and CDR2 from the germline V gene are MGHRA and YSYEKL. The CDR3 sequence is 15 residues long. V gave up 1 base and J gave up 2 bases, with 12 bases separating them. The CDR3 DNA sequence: TGCGCCAGCAGCCAAGGAACGCTCGCCCCCTACGAGCAGTACTTC. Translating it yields CASSQGTLAPYEQYF.

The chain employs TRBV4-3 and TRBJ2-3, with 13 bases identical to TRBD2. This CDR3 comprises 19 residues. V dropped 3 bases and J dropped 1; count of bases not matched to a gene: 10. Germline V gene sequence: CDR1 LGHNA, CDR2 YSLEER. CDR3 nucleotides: TGCGCCAGCAGCCAGGTCTTAGACGGACTAGCGGGGGGCACAGATACGCAGTATTTT. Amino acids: CASSQVLDGLAGGTDTQYF.

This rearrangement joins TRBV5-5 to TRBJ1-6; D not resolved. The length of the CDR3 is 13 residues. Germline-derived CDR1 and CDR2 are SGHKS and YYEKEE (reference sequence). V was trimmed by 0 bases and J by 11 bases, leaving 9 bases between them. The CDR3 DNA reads TGTGCCAGCAGCTTGGGAGTGGCTCCACCCCTCCACTTT. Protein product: CASSLGVAPPLHF.